This T cell receptor beta chain was captured in a study of blood T cell repertoires in COVID-19. Study details: PBMCs, B-cell-depleted T cells, or T cells provided the cDNA or gDNA that made up the material.

Source study methods: Amplification with reference gene primers provided the estimates of nucleated cell counts. TCRdb keeps only in-frame clones here, not all; method: immunoSEQ multiplex PCR. The DNA was the basis for D and trimming; V, J and clone size are from that table. Among 200,000 to 250,000 clones listed, 70% to 90% were seen once. Germline V gene sequence: CDR1 SGHRS, CDR2 YFSETQ. Trimming removed 4 bases from V and 4 bases from J, with 9 bases in between. The CDR3 has 13 residues. Enrolment of Seattle patients took place during active infection, and they were followed longitudinally. Material for sequencing was peripheral blood. The TCR sequence derives from a man aged 25-45 years with COVID-19, enrolled during active disease. The V gene is TRBV5-1, the J gene TRBJ1-3; D not certain. CDR3 sequence reads: CASSPTLGNTIYF. The CDR3 coding sequence is TGCGCCAGCAGCCCTACTTTGGGAAACACCATATATTTT.